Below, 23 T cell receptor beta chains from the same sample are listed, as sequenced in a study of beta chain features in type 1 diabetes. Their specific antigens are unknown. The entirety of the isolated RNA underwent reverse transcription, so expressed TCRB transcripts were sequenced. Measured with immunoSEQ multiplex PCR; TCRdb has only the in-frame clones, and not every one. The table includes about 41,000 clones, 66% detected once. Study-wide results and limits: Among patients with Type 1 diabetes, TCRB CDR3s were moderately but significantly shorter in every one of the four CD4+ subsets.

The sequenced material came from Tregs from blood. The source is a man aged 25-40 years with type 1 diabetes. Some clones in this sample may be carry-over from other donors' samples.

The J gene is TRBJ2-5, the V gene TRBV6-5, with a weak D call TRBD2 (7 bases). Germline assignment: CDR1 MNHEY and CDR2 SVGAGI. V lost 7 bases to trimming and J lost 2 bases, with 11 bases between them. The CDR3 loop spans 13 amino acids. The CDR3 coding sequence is TGTGCCAGCACCCGGGGGGCGCAAGAGACCCAGTACTTC. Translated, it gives CASTRGAQETQYF.

The CDR3 region is CASSRQGAPTDTQYF. The CDR3 DNA is TGTGCCAGCAGTAGGCAAGGGGCGCCCACGGATACGCAGTATTTT. The chain employs TRBV28 and TRBJ2-3, with D possibly matching TRBD1 (5 bases). Germline V gene data show CDR1 as MDHEN and CDR2 as SYDVKM. This CDR3 has 15 residues. V was cut by 5 bases and J by 6 bases, with 18 bases left in between.

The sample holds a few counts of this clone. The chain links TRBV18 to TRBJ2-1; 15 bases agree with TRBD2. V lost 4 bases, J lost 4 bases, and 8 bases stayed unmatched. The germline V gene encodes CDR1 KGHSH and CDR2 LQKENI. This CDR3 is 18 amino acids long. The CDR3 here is CASSRPGLAGGPYNEQFF. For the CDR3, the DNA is TGTGCCAGCTCACGACCGGGACTAGCGGGGGGCCCTTACAATGAGCAGTTCTTC.

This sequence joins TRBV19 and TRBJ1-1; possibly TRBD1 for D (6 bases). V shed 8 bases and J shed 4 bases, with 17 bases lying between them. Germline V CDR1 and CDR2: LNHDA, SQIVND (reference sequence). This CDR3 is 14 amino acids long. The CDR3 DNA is TGTGCCAGTCGACACGGGGGGCGAAGCACTGAAGCTTTCTTT. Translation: CASRHGGRSTEAFF.

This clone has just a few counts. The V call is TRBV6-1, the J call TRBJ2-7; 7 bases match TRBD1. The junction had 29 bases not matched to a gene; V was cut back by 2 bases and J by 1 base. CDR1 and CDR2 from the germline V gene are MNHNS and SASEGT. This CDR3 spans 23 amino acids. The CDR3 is CASSEKFGADRVVRSEQSYEQYF. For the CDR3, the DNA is TGTGCCAGCAGTGAAAAATTCGGGGCCGACAGGGTAGTCCGTTCAGAACAGTCCTACGAGCAGTACTTC.

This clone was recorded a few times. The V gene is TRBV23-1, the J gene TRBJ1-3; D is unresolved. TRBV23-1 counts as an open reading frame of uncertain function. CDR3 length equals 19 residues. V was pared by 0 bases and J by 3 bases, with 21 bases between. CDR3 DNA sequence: TGCGCCAGCAGTCAATCTCCCCTGGAGCCCGGAACCGGTGGAAACACCATATATTTT. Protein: CASSQSPLEPGTGGNTIYF.

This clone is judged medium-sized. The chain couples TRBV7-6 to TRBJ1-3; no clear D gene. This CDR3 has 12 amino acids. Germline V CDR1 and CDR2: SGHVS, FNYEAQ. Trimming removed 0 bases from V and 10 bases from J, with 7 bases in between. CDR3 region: CASSLAGRTIYF. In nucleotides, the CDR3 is TGTGCCAGCAGCTTAGCGGGGAGGACCATATATTTT. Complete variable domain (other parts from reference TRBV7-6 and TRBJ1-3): GAGVSQSPRYKVTKRGQDVALRCDPISGHVSLYWYRQALGQGPEFLTYFNYEAQQDKSGLPNDRFSAERPEGSISTLTIQRTEQRDSAMYRCASSLAGRTIYFGEGSWLTVV.

Here the CDR3 reads CASSLDLLNEKLFF. The CDR3 coding sequence is TGTGCCAGCAGCTTAGATTTACTTAATGAAAAACTGTTTTTT. This sequence joins TRBV7-8 and TRBJ1-4; D gene uncertain. Trimming shortened V by 1 base and J by 4 bases, and 7 bases separated the two germline ends. There are 14 residues in the CDR3. Germline CDR1 reads SGHVS; CDR2 reads FQNEAQ.

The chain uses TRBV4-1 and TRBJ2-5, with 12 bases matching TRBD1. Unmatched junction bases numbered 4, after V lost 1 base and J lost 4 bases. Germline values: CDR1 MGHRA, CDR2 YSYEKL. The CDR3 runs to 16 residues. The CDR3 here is CASSQAGTGGGETQYF. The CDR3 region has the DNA TGCGCCAGCAGCCAAGCCGGGACAGGGGGCGGAGAGACCCAGTACTTC.

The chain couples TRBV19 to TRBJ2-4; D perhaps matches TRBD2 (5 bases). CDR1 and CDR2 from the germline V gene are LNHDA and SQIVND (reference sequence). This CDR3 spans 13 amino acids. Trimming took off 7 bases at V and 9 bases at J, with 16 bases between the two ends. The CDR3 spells CASTPQTGGIQYF. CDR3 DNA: TGTGCCAGTACCCCCCAGACCGGAGGCATTCAGTACTTC.

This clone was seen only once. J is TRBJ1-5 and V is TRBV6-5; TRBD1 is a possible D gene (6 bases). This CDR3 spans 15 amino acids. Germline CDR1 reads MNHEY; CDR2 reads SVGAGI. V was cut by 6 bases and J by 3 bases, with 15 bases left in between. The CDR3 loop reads CASRPGGQSNQPQHF. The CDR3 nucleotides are TGTGCCAGCAGACCTGGGGGCCAGTCCAATCAGCCCCAGCATTTT.

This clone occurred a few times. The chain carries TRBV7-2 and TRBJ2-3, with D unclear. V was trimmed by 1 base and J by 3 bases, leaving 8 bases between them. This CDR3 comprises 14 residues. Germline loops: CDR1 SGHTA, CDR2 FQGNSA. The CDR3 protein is CASSLVQVTDTQYF. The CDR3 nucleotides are TGTGCCAGCAGCTTAGTACAAGTGACAGATACGCAGTATTTT.

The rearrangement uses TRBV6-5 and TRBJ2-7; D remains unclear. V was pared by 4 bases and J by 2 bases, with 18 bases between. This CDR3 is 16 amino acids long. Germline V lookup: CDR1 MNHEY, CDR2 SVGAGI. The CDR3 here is CASSSLRGPFTYEQYF. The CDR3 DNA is TGTGCCAGCAGTTCTTTAAGAGGTCCCTTTACCTACGAGCAGTACTTC.

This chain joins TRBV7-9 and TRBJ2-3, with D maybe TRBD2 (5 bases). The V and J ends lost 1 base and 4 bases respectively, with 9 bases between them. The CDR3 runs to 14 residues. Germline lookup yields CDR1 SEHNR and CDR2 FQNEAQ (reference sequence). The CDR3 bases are TGTGCCAGCAGCTTAGGAGGGTGGGCAGATACGCAGTATTTT. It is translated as CASSLGGWADTQYF.

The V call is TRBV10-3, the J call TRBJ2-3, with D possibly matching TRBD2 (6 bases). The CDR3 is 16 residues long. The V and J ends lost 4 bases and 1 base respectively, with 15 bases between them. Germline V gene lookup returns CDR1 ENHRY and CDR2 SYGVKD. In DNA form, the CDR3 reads TGTGCCATCAGTGGTTGGGGGGTCGGCCGCACAGATACGCAGTATTTT. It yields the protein CAISGWGVGRTDTQYF.

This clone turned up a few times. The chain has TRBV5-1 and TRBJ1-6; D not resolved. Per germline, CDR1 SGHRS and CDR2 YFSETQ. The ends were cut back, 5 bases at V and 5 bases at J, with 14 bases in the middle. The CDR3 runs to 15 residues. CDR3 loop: CASSPGVGNNSPLHF. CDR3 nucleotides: TGCGCCAGCAGTCCGGGAGTCGGTAATAATTCACCCCTCCACTTT.

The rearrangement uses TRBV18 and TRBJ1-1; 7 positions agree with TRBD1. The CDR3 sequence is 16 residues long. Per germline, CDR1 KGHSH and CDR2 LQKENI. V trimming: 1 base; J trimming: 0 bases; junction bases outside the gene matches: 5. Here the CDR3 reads CASSPQRGRMNTEAFF. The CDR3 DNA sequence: TGTGCCAGCTCACCACAAAGGGGGCGCATGAACACTGAAGCTTTCTTT.

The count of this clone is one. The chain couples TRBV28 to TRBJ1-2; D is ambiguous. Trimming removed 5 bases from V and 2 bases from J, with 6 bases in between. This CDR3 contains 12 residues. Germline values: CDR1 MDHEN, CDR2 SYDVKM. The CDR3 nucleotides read TGTGCCAGCAGTCCGGAGAACTATGGCTACACCTTC. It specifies CASSPENYGYTF.

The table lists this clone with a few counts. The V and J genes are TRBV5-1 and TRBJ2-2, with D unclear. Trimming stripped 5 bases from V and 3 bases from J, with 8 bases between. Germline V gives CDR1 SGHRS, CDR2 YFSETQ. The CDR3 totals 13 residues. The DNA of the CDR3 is TGCGCCAGCAGTGGGCAGGACACCGGGGAGCTGTTTTTT. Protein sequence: CASSGQDTGELFF.

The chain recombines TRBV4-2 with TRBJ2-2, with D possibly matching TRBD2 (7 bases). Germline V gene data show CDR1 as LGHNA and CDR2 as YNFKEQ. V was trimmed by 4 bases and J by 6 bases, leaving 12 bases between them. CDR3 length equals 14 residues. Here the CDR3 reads CASSPEGGAGELFF. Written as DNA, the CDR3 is TGTGCCAGCAGCCCCGAAGGGGGGGCCGGGGAGCTGTTTTTT.

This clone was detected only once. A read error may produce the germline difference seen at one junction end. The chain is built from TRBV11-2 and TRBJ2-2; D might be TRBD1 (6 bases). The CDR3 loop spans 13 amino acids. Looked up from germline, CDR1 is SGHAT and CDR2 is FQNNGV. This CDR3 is CAGSYRATGELFF. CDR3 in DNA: TGTGCCGGCAGCTACAGGGCCACCGGGGAGCTGTTTTTT.

The CDR3 DNA sequence: TGTGCCAGCAGCTTAGGCGGACAGACTGAAGCTTTCTTT. This sequence encodes CASSLGGQTEAFF. The rearrangement uses TRBV7-9 and TRBJ1-1, with D possibly TRBD1 on 6 matching bases. Between the trimmed V and J ends, which lost 1 base and 5 bases, there was a span of 8 bases. The CDR3 is 13 residues long. CDR1 is SEHNR, CDR2 FQNEAQ, per germline (reference sequence).

The CDR3 nucleotides are TGCGCCAGCAGCGGGGGGACAGTTGATACGCAGTATTTT. Protein sequence: CASSGGTVDTQYF. This rearrangement joins TRBV5-1 to TRBJ2-3; possibly TRBD1 for D (7 bases). Trimming stripped 4 bases from V and 6 bases from J, with 12 bases between. This CDR3 region has 13 residues. CDR1 and CDR2 (germline): SGHRS, YFSETQ.